This T cell receptor (beta chain) was identified during a study of hypomethylating agent response in myelodysplastic syndrome. Each sample had roughly 430 ng DNA, as two 200 ng replicates, at survey resolution. Some clones are missing from TCRdb's copy, which holds only in-frame ones; the method was immunoSEQ multiplex PCR. The sample shows 4,000 to 5,500 clones, around 80% of them seen only once. V was clipped by 2 bases and J by 4 bases, with 17 bases between them. CDR1 is SGHNT, CDR2 YENEEA, per germline. The CDR3 loop spans 17 amino acids. The clonotype originates from a human donor with myelodysplastic syndrome. The specimen was bone marrow, collected before or after starting hypomethylating agent treatment for myelodysplastic syndrome (not recorded which). The J gene is TRBJ2-2, the V gene TRBV11-3; weak D call: TRBD1 (7 bases). As DNA, the CDR3 is TGTGCCAGCAGCTTACTACGCGGGACAGCTTTCACCGGGGAGCTGTTTTTT. This translates into CASSLLRGTAFTGELFF.